These 9 T cell receptor beta chains share one sample of origin, sequenced in a study of blood T cell repertoires in COVID-19 (dated by TCRdb to 2018 to 2020). The library was generated by the immunoSEQ multiplex PCR assay. TCRdb re-hosts the immuneACCESS table, in-frame sequences only. Its copies lack some clones; in the studies checked, an unresolved V gene accounts for under half of them, and the cause for the rest is not known. A total of about 180,000 clones appear in this sample, roughly three quarters of them only once. The leading ten clones occupy 12% of the sample. The sample consisted of peripheral blood. Source of these receptors: a woman of 80 years or more with COVID-19, enrolled during active disease.

The chain combines TRBV5-1 with TRBJ1-2; D not resolved. The CDR3 contains 15 residues. Germline lookup yields CDR1 SGHRS and CDR2 YFSETQ. Deletions cut 4 bases from V and 4 bases from J, with 17 bases between. CDR3 coding DNA: TGCGCCAGCAGCATGAATCCCCGCAGTGGCTATGGCTACACCTTC. It yields the protein CASSMNPRSGYGYTF.

The CDR3 protein is CASSPRAGSWTSGSLAGNEQFF. The CDR3 coding sequence is TGTGCCAGTAGTCCGAGGGCGGGTAGCTGGACTAGCGGGAGTCTTGCGGGGAATGAGCAGTTCTTC. This chain links TRBV19 with TRBJ2-1, with TRBD2 matching 13 bases. The germline V gene has CDR1 LNHDA and CDR2 SQIVND (reference sequence). The CDR3 contains 22 residues. V lost 5 bases to trimming and J lost 7 bases; unmatched junction nucleotides: 26.

This chain connects TRBV6-5 to TRBJ1-1; 8 bases align to TRBD1. The CDR3 runs 12 residues. The J segment lost 1 base and the V segment lost 8 bases, leaving 0 bases of the junction unmatched. Germline V lookup: CDR1 MNHEY, CDR2 SVGAGI. The CDR3 spells CASDRGNTEAFF. CDR3 sequence (DNA): TGTGCCAGCGACAGGGGGAACACTGAAGCTTTCTTT.

V is TRBV18 and J is TRBJ2-1, with TRBD2 matching over 10 bases. The germline CDR1 and CDR2 sequences are KGHSH and LQKENI. This CDR3 region has 15 residues. J was trimmed by 5 bases and V by 4 bases; bases with no gene match: 5. The CDR3 sequence: CASSLSGGTDNEQFF. The CDR3 DNA reads as TGTGCCAGCTCACTTAGCGGGGGGACCGACAATGAGCAGTTCTTC.

V is TRBV21-1 and J is TRBJ2-7; the D call of TRBD2 is as the table states it, not checked on the DNA. TRBV21-1 is a pseudogene locus. CDR3 size: 15 residues. CDR3 residues: CASSPLGSDFYEQYF. Here the CDR3 DNA reads TGTGCCAGCAGCCCCCTCGGCAGCGACTTCTACGAGCAGTACTTC.

The chain recombines TRBV27 with TRBJ1-2; TRBD1 aligns across 7 bases. Germline V gene sequence: CDR1 MNHEY, CDR2 SMNVEV (reference sequence). The CDR3 sequence is 15 residues long. The V segment lost 6 bases and the J segment 2 bases; nucleotides outside the gene matches: 9. CDR3 sequence: CASSRLQGPNYGYTF. The CDR3 DNA follows: TGTGCCAGCAGCCGTCTACAGGGGCCGAACTATGGCTACACCTTC.

The CDR3 here is CASSQGGYGYTF. DNA for the CDR3: TGTGCCAGCAGCCAGGGCGGCTATGGCTACACCTTC. The gene calls are TRBV11-1 and TRBJ1-2; weak D call: TRBD1 (5 bases). This CDR3 region has 12 residues. Germline-derived CDR1 and CDR2 are SGHAT and FQDESV (reference sequence). Trimming stripped 5 bases from V and 4 bases from J, with 8 bases between.

CDR3 in DNA: TGCGCCAGCAGCCAATTCGGGACAGGGACGGATTCACCCCTCCACTTT. It yields the protein CASSQFGTGTDSPLHF. The chain combines TRBV4-1 with TRBJ1-6; 9 bases align to TRBD1. The trim removed 2 bases at V and 8 bases at J, leaving 7 bases unmatched. Germline V gene data show CDR1 as MGHRA and CDR2 as YSYEKL. The CDR3 sequence is 16 residues long.

This rearrangement joins TRBV6-5 to TRBJ2-7; D is unclear. Trimming removed 7 bases from V and 1 base from J, with 5 bases in between. Germline V CDR1 and CDR2: MNHEY, SVGAGI. The CDR3 is 11 residues long. The CDR3 loop is CASMESYEQYF. The CDR3 coding sequence is TGTGCCAGCATGGAGTCCTACGAGCAGTACTTC.